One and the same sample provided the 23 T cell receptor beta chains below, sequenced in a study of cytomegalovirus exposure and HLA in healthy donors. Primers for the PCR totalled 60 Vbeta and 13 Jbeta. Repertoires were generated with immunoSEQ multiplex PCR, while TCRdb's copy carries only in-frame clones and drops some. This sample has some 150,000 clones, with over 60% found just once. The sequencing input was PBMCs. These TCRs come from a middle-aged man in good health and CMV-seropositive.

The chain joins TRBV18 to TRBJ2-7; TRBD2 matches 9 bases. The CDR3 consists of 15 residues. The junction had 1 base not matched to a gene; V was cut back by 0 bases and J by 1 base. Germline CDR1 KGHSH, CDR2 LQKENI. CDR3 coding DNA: TGTGCCAGCTCACCACCGGCGGGAGGGTCCTACGAGCAGTACTTC. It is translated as CASSPPAGGSYEQYF. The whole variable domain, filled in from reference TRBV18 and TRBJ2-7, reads NAGVMQNPRHLVRRRGQEARLRCSPMKGHSHVYWYRQLPEEGLKFMVYLQKENIIDESGMPKERFSAEFPKEGPSILRIQQVVRGDSAAYFCASSPPAGGSYEQYFGPGTRLTVT.

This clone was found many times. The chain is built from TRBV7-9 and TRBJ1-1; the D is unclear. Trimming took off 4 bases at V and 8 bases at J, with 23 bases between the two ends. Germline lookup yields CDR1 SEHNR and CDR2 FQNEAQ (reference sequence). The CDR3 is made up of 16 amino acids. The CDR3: CASSSITGTGSLEAFF. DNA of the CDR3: TGTGCCAGCAGCTCCATAACCGGTACCGGGAGCCTAGAAGCTTTCTTT.

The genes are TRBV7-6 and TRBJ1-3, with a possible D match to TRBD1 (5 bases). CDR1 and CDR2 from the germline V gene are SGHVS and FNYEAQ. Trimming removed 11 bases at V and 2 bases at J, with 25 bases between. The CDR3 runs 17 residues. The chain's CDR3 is CAAIPARVFYPGNTIYF. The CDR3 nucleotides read TGTGCCGCCATCCCGGCCAGGGTTTTTTATCCTGGAAACACCATATATTTT.

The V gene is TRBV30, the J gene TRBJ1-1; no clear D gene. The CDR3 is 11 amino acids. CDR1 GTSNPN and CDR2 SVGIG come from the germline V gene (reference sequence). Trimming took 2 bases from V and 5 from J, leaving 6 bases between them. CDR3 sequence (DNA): TGTGCCTGGAGTATCGTAACTGAAGCTTTCTTT. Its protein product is CAWSIVTEAFF.

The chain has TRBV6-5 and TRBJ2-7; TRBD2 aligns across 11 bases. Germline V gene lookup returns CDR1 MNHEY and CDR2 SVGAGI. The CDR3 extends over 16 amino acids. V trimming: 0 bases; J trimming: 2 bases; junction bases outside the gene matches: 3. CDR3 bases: TGTGCCAGCAGTTACTCCCTGACTAGCGGGGCCTACGAGCAGTACTTC. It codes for CASSYSLTSGAYEQYF.

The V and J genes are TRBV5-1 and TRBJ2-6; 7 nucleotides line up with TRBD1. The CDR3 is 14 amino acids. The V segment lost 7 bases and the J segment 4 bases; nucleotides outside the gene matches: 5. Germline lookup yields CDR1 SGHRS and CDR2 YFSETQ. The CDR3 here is CASRQGSGANVLTF. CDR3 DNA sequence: TGCGCCAGCCGACAGGGTTCCGGGGCCAACGTCCTGACTTTC.

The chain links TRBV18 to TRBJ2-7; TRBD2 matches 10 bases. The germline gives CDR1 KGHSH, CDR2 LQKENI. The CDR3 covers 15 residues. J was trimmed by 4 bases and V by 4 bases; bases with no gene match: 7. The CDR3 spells CASSQSGRALYEQYF. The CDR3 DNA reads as TGTGCCAGCTCACAAAGCGGGAGGGCCCTATACGAGCAGTACTTC. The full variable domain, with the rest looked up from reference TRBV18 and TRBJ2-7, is NAGVMQNPRHLVRRRGQEARLRCSPMKGHSHVYWYRQLPEEGLKFMVYLQKENIIDESGMPKERFSAEFPKEGPSILRIQQVVRGDSAAYFCASSQSGRALYEQYFGPGTRLTVT.

DNA for the CDR3: TGTGCCAGCAGTCACCCCTTTGGGAGGTCCCTGACCTACGAGCAGTACTTC. Translation gives CASSHPFGRSLTYEQYF. This chain connects TRBV28 to TRBJ2-7; D possibly corresponds to TRBD2 (6 bases). This CDR3 spans 17 amino acids. Germline lookup yields CDR1 MDHEN and CDR2 SYDVKM. V lost 5 bases to trimming and J lost 2 bases, with 22 bases between them.

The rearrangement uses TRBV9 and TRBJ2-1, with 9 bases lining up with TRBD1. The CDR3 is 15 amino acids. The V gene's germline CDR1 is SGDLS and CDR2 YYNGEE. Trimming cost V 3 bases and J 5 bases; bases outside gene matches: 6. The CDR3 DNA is TGTGCCAGCAGCGCATCGGGACAGGGAAACAATGAGCAGTTCTTC. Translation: CASSASGQGNNEQFF.

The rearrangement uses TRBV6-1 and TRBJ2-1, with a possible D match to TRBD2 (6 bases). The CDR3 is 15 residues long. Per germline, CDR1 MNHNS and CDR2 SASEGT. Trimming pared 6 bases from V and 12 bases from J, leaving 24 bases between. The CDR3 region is CASSGVWGVEYGQFF. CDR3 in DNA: TGTGCCAGCAGCGGGGTGTGGGGGGTCGAGTATGGGCAGTTCTTC.

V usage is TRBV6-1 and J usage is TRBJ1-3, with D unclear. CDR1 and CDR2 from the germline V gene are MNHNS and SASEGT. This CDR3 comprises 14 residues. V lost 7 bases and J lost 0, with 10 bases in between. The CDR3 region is CASINTNSGNTIYF. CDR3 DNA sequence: TGTGCCAGCATTAATACAAACTCTGGAAACACCATATATTTT.

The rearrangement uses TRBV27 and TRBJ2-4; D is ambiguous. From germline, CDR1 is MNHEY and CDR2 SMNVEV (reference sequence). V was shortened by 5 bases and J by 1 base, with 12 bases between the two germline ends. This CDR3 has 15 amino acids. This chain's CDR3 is CASSPTVAAKNIQYF. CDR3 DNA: TGTGCCAGCAGTCCTACGGTCGCGGCCAAAAACATTCAGTACTTC.

CDR3 DNA sequence: TGTGCCAGCAGTCTGACCGGGACTAGCGGTTACGAGCAGTACTTC. This translates into CASSLTGTSGYEQYF. This chain uses TRBV6-5 with TRBJ2-7; TRBD2 matches 11 bases. CDR1 and CDR2 from the germline V gene are MNHEY and SVGAGI. This CDR3 is built from 15 residues. V shed 5 bases, J shed 4 bases, and the junction held 7 bases outside the gene matches.

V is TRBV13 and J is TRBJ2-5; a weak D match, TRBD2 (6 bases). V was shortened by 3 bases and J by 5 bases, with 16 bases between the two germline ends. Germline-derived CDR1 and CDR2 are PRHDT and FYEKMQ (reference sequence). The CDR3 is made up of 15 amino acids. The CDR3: CASSLRRGALETQYF. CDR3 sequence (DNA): TGTGCCAGCAGCTTGCGGCGGGGCGCCCTGGAGACCCAGTACTTC.

The CDR3 DNA follows: TGTGCCACCTCCGGGACAGGGTCTGGAAACACCATATATTTT. It is translated as CATSGTGSGNTIYF. The V call is TRBV6-6, the J call TRBJ1-3, with 9 bases lining up with TRBD1. The V and J ends lost 10 bases and 1 base, in that order; junction bases with no gene match: 5. The CDR3 runs 14 residues. The germline V gene has CDR1 MNHNY and CDR2 SVGAGI (reference sequence).

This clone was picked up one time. This CDR3 reads CASSRGQGGGNTIYF. The CDR3 DNA reads TGTGCCAGCTCCCGTGGACAGGGAGGAGGAAACACCATATATTTT. The V gene is TRBV18, the J gene TRBJ1-3; 8 nucleotides align to TRBD1. CDR3 length: 15 amino acids. V shed 6 bases and J 4 bases; nucleotides not matched to a gene: 8. Looked up from germline, CDR1 is KGHSH and CDR2 is LQKENI.

The CDR3 is CASSPGSARYEQYF. DNA for the CDR3: TGTGCCAGCAGCCCCGGGTCGGCCCGCTACGAGCAGTACTTC. The V gene is TRBV7-2, the J gene TRBJ2-5; D remains unclear. The end of the DNA fits TRBJ2-7 better, so the J call may be wrong. This CDR3 comprises 14 residues. Germline values: CDR1 SGHTA, CDR2 FQGNSA.

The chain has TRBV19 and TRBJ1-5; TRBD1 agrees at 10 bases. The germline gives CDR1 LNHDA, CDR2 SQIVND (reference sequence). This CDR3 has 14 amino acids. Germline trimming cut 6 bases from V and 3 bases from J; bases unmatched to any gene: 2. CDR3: CASRDRGLNQPQHF. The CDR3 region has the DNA TGTGCCAGTAGAGACAGGGGGCTCAATCAGCCCCAGCATTTT.

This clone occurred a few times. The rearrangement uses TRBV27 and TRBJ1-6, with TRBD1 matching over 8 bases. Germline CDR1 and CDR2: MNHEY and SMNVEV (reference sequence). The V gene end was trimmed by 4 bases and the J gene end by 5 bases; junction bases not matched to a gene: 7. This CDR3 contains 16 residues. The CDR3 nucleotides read TGTGCCAGCAGTTGGGACAGGCGAGAGAATAATTCACCCCTCCACTTT. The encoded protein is CASSWDRRENNSPLHF.

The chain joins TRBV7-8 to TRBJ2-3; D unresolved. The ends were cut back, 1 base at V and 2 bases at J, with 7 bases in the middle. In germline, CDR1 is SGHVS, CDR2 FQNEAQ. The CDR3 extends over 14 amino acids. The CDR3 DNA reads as TGTGCCAGCAGCTTAGTCTCTCCCACAGATACGCAGTATTTT. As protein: CASSLVSPTDTQYF.

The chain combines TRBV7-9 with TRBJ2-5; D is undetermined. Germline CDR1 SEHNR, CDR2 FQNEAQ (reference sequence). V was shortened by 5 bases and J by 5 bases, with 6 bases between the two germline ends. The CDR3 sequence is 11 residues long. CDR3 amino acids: CASSPSETQYF. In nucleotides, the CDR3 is TGTGCCAGCAGCCCAAGCGAGACCCAGTACTTC.

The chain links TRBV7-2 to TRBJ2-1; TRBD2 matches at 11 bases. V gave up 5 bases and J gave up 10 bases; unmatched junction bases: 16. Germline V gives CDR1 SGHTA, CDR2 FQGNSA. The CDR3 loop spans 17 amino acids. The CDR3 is CASSRPTSGRGEVEQFF. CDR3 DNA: TGTGCCAGCAGCCGCCCTACTAGCGGGAGAGGGGAAGTGGAGCAGTTCTTC.

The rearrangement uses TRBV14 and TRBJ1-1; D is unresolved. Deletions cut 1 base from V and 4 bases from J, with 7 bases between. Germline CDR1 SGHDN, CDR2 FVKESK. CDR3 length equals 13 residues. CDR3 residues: CASSQGVTTEAFF. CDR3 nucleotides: TGTGCCAGCAGCCAAGGAGTTACCACTGAAGCTTTCTTT.